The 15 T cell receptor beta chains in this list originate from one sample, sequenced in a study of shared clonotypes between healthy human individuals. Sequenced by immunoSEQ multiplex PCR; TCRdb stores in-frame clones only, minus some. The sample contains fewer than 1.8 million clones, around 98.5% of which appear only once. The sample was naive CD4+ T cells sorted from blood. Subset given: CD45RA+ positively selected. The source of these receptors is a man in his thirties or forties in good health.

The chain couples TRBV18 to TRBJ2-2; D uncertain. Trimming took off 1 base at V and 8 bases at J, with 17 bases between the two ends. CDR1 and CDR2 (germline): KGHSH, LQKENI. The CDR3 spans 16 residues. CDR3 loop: CASSPQDPALVGELFF. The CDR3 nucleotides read TGTGCCAGCTCACCACAGGACCCTGCCCTGGTTGGGGAGCTGTTTTTT.

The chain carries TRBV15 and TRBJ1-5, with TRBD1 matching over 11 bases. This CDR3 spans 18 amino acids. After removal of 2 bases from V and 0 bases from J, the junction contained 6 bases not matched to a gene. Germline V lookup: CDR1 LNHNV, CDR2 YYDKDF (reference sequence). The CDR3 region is CATSRPDRGPNSNQPQHF. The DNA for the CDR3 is TGTGCCACCAGCAGACCGGACAGGGGGCCCAATAGCAATCAGCCCCAGCATTTT.

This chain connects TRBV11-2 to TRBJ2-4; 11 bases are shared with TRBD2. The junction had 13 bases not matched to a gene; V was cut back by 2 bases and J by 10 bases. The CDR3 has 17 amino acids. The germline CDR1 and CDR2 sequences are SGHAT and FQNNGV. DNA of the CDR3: TGTGCCAGCAGCTTACCCCACGATCTAGCGGGAGGACAGATTCAGTACTTC. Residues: CASSLPHDLAGGQIQYF.

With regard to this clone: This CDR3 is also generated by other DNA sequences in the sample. CDR3 protein: CASSQGEYQETQYF. As DNA, the CDR3 is TGTGCCAGCAGCCAGGGAGAGTACCAAGAGACCCAGTACTTC. The chain uses TRBV7-9 and TRBJ2-5; D is perhaps TRBD1 or TRBD2 (5 bases each). Trimming took off 5 bases at V and 0 bases at J, with 10 bases between the two ends. This CDR3 spans 14 amino acids. In germline, CDR1 is SEHNR, CDR2 FQNEAQ (reference sequence).

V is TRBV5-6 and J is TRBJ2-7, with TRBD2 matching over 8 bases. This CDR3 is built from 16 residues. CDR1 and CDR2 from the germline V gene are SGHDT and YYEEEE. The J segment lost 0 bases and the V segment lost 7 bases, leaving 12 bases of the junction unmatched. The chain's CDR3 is CASATSWSGSSYEQYF. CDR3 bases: TGTGCCAGCGCCACCTCGTGGAGCGGGAGCTCCTACGAGCAGTACTTC.

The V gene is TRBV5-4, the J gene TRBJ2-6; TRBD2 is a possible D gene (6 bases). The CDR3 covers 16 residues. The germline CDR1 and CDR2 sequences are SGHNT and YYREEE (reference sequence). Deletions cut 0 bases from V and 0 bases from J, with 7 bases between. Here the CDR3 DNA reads TGTGCCAGCAGCTTGGACGGGAGCTCTGGGGCCAACGTCCTGACTTTC. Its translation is CASSLDGSSGANVLTF. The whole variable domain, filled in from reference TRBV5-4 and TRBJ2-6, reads ETGVTQSPTHLIKTRGQQVTLRCSSQSGHNTVSWYQQALGQGPQFIFQYYREEENGRGNFPPRFSGLQFPNYSSELNVNALELDDSALYLCASSLDGSSGANVLTFGAGSRLTVL.

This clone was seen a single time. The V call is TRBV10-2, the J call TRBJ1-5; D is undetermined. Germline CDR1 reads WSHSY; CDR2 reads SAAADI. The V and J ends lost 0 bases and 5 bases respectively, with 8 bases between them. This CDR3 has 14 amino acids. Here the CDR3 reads CASSESSFHQPQHF. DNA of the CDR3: TGCGCCAGCAGTGAGTCGAGTTTTCATCAGCCCCAGCATTTT.

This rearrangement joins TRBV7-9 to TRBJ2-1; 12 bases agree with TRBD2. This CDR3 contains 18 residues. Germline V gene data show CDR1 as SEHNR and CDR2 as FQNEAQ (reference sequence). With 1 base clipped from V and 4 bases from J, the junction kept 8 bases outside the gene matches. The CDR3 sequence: CASSLVHRLAGVYNEQFF. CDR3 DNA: TGTGCCAGCAGCTTAGTTCACCGACTAGCGGGAGTTTACAATGAGCAGTTCTTC.

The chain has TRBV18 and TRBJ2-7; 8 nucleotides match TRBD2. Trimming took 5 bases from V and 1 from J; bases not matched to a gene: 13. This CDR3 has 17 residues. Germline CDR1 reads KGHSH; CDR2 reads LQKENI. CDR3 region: CASSANPREGRSYEQYF. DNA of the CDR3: TGTGCCAGCTCAGCTAACCCACGGGAGGGTCGATCCTACGAGCAGTACTTC.

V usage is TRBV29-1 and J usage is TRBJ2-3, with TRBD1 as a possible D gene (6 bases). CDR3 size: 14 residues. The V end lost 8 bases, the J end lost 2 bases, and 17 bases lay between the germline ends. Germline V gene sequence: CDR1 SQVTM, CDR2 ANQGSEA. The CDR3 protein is CSSIRGFPTDTQYF. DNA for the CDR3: TGCAGCTCGATTAGGGGGTTCCCCACAGATACGCAGTATTTT.

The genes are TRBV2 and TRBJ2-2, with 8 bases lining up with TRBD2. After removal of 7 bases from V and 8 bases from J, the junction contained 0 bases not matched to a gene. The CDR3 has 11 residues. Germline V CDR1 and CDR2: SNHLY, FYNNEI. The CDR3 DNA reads TGTGCCAGCAAGCGGGAGGGGGAGCTGTTTTTT. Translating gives CASKREGELFF. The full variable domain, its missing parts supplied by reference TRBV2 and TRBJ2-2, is EPEVTQTPSHQVTQMGQEVILRCVPISNHLYFYWYRQILGQKVEFLVSFYNNEISEKSEIFDDQFSVERPDGSNFTLKIRSTKLEDSAMYFCASKREGELFFGEGSRLTVL.

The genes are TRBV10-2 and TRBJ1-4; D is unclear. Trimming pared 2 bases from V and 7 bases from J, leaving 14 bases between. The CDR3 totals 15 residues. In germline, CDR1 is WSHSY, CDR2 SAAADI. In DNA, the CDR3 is TGCGCCAGCAGTGAGCCGGCTGGACCCTCTGAAAAACTGTTTTTT. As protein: CASSEPAGPSEKLFF.

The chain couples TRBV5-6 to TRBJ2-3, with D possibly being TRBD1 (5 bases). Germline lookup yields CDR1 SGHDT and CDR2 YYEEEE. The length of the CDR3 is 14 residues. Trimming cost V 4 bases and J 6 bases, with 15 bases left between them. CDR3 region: CASSRREGWDTQYF. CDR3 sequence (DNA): TGTGCCAGCAGCCGCAGGGAAGGGTGGGATACGCAGTATTTT. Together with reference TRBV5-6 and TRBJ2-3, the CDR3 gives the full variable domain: DAGVTQSPTHLIKTRGQQVTLRCSPKSGHDTVSWYQQALGQGPQFIFQYYEEEERQRGNFPDRFSGHQFPNYSSELNVNALLLGDSALYLCASSRREGWDTQYFGPGTRLTVL.

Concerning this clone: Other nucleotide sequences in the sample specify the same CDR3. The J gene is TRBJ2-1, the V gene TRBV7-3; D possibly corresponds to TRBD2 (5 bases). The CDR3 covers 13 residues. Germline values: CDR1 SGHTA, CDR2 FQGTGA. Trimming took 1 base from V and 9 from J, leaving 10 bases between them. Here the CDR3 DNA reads TGTGCCAGCAGCTTAAGGCTAGCTGGTGAGCAGTTCTTC. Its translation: CASSLRLAGEQFF.

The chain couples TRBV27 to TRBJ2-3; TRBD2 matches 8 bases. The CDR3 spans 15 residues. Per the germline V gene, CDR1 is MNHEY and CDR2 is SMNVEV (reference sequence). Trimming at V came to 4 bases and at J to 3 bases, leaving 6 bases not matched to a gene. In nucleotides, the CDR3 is TGTGCCAGCAGTTGGACCAGCGGGAGTACAGATACGCAGTATTTT. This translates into CASSWTSGSTDTQYF.